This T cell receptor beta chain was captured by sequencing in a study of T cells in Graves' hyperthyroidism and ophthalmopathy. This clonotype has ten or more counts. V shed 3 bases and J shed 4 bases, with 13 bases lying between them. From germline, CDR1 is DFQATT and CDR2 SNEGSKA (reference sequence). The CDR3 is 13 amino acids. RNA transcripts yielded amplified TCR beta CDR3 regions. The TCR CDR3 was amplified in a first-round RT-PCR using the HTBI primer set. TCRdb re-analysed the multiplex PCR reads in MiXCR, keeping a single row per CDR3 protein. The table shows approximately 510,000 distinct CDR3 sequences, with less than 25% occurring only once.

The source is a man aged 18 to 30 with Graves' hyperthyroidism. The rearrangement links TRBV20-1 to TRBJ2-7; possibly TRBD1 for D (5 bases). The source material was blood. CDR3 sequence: CSARIMAGYEQYF. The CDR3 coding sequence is TGCAGTGCTAGGATCATGGCAGGGTACGAGCAGTACTTC.